The T cell receptor (beta chain) described here comes from a study of blood T cell repertoires in COVID-19. Study background: Material from acute and convalescent COVID-19 was sourced from the United States, Italy and Spain. Sources were T cells, B-cell-depleted T cells, or PBMCs; the material itself was cDNA or gDNA.

The V gene's germline CDR1 is GTSNPN and CDR2 SVGIG (reference sequence). The CDR3 sequence is 13 residues long. The V gene lost 0 bases and the J gene lost 1 base, with 6 bases spanning the gap. In the source study's methods: Estimation of nucleated cell counts relied on the amplification of reference gene primers. The protocol was immunoSEQ multiplex PCR, while the TCRdb copy is restricted to in-frame clones and leaves out a portion. V and J calls and clone size come straight from that table; D and trimming were deduced from the DNA. The data show roughly 110,000 clones, 75% to 85% seen once. The sample taken for sequencing was peripheral blood. This receptor was obtained from a human donor in a cohort sampled during active COVID-19. This rearrangement joins TRBV30 to TRBJ1-1; unclear D gene. This chain's CDR3 is CAWSVTANTEAFF. The CDR3 coding sequence is TGTGCCTGGAGTGTTACAGCGAACACTGAAGCTTTCTTT.